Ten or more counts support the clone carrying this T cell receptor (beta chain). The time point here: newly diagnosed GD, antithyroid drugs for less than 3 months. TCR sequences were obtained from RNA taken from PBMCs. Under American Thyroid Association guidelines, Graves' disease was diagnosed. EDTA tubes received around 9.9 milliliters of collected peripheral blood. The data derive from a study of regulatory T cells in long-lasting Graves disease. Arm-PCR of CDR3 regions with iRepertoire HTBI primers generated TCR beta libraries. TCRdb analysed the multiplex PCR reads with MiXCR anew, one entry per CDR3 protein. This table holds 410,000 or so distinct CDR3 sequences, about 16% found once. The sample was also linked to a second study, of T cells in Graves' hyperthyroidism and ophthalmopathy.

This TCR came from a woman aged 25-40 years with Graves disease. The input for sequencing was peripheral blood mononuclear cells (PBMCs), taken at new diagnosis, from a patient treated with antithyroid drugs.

Written as DNA, the CDR3 is TGTGCCAGCAGCTTAGGGGGGGAGACCAACAATGAGCAGTTCTTC. Translated: CASSLGGETNNEQFF. V and J are TRBV11-1 and TRBJ2-1, with TRBD2 as a possible D gene (6 bases). Germline V lookup: CDR1 SGHAT, CDR2 FQDESV (reference sequence). V lost 1 base and J lost 5, with 12 bases in between. The CDR3 length is 15 residues.